This T cell receptor beta chain was recovered during a study of cytomegalovirus exposure and HLA in healthy donors. Overall study context: Some 85 million unique TCRs from HLA-typed donors were held in an early data release.

As regards this clone: The antigen is not known.

The CDR3 spans 15 residues. From germline, CDR1 is MNHEY and CDR2 SMNVEV (reference sequence). The V gene lost 3 bases and the J gene lost 2 bases, with 13 bases spanning the gap. The PCR made use of 60 Vbeta and 13 Jbeta primers. Some clones are missing from TCRdb's copy, which holds only in-frame ones; the method was immunoSEQ multiplex PCR. The table records fewer than 150,000 clones, around three quarters of them present only once. Study-wide results and caveats: According to a later analysis, donors in an Asian-associated ancestry cluster reportedly had fewer N-insertions than the 666-donor mean. A later examination showed that TCR association rates differed by HLA locus, with DRB1 most and HLA-C fewest.

This receptor was identified in a human donor in good health. The material sequenced was PBMCs. V usage is TRBV27 and J usage is TRBJ2-5; possible D gene TRBD2, 6 bases. As DNA, the CDR3 is TGTGCCAGCAGTTTTCGGGGACTTAGGCAAGAGACCCAGTACTTC. It encodes CASSFRGLRQETQYF.